This TCR beta chain was recorded in a study of blood T cell repertoires in COVID-19. Study information: COVID-19 samples collected from the United States, Italy and Spain covered acute and convalescent phases. Sources were T cells, B-cell-depleted T cells, or PBMCs; the material itself was cDNA or gDNA.

In the authors' workflow: Reference gene primers were amplified, and this amplification served to estimate nucleated cell counts. This table comes from immunoSEQ multiplex PCR, and its TCRdb copy is limited to in-frame clones, with some not included. V, J and clone size are taken as reported in that table, and D and trimming were inferred from the DNA itself. The data hold 180,000 or so clones, with approximately 86% observed a single time. Trimming pared 2 bases from V and 8 bases from J, leaving 13 bases between. The CDR3 totals 14 residues. Germline V gene data show CDR1 as KGHSH and CDR2 as LQKENI.

This sequence originates from a woman aged 45-60 years with acute or convalescent COVID-19. V is TRBV18 and J is TRBJ1-3; weak D call: TRBD1 (5 bases). Source material: peripheral blood. The CDR3 coding sequence is TGTGCCAGCTCACCATGGCAGGGCCGGGACACCATATATTTT. Residues: CASSPWQGRDTIYF. Full variable domain (remainder filled in from reference TRBV18 and TRBJ1-3): NAGVMQNPRHLVRRRGQEARLRCSPMKGHSHVYWYRQLPEEGLKFMVYLQKENIIDESGMPKERFSAEFPKEGPSILRIQQVVRGDSAAYFCASSPWQGRDTIYFGEGSWLTVV.